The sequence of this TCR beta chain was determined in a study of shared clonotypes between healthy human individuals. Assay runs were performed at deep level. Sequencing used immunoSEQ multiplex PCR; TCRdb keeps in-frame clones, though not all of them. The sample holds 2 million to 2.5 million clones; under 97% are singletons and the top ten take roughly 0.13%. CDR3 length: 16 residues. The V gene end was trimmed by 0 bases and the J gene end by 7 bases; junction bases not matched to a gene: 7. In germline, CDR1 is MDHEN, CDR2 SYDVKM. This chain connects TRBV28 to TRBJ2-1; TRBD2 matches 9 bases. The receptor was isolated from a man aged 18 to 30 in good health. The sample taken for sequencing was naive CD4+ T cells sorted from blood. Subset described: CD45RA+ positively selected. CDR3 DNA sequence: TGTGCCAGCAGTTTATGGCGGGGGGGAGGGAATAATGAGCAGTTCTTC. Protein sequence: CASSLWRGGGNNEQFF.